The present TCR beta chain was sequenced within a study of cytotoxic CD8 clonotypes in ibrutinib-treated CLL. Study background: For this cohort, patients were about a dozen relapsed/refractory and some 15 treatment-naive, while some 18 were IGHV unmutated. Study-level findings and limits: Clonality increased with ibrutinib response but returned toward baseline at progression. Once treatment began, public clonotypes, which were uncommon, contracted or stayed stable.

Worth noting for this clone: The antigen remains undetermined.

CDR3 length equals 14 residues. Germline lookup yields CDR1 KGHSH and CDR2 LQKENI. Between the trimmed V and J ends, which lost 2 bases and 2 bases, there was a span of 9 bases. This table comes from immunoSEQ multiplex PCR, and its TCRdb copy is limited to in-frame clones, with some not included. In the table there are around 310,000 clones, about 80% of which are singletons. V usage is TRBV18 and J usage is TRBJ2-5; D remains ambiguous. The clonotype originates from a human donor with chronic lymphocytic leukemia. The sample was PBMCs, taken before ibrutinib treatment. DNA for the CDR3: TGTGCCAGCTCACCAGCTGGGGTACAAGAGACCCAGTACTTC. This gives the protein CASSPAGVQETQYF.